Listed below are T cell receptor beta chains from one sample, sequenced in a study of early T cells in non-severe SARS-CoV-2 infection. TCRdb re-derived calls from the 5' RACE reads in MiXCR, one entry per CDR3 protein. The table has about 33,000 distinct CDR3 sequences, under 5.5% seen once; the top ten hold 7% to 9%. Sequences were obtained from whole blood. These receptors were collected from an adult who was a healthcare worker with PCR-confirmed SARS-CoV-2 infection or an uninfected control (not recorded which). CDR3s include the opening cysteine and the closing phenylalanine or tryptophan. D genes are given only for firm matches. Clone size is given for some rows only: seen once, a few or many times, or a class if the clone is expanded.

v_gene: TRBV11-3
d_gene: TRBD1
j_gene: TRBJ2-7
abundance: many
CDR3nt: TGTGCCAGCAGCTTCGGGACAGCGTACGAGCAGTACTTC
CDR3aa: CASSFGTAYEQYF

v_gene: TRBV4-3
d_gene: .
j_gene: TRBJ2-7
abundance: many
CDR3nt: TGCGCCAGCAGCCAAGAATGGACCTCCCCAGCCTACGAGCAGTACTTC
CDR3aa: CASSQEWTSPAYEQYF

v_gene: TRBV5-1
d_gene: TRBD1
j_gene: TRBJ2-2
abundance: .
CDR3nt: TGCGCCAGCAGCCGGGGACAGACGAACACCGGGGAGCTGTTTTTT
CDR3aa: CASSRGQTNTGELFF

v_gene: TRBV7-3
d_gene: .
j_gene: TRBJ1-3
abundance: few
CDR3nt: TGTGCCAGCAGCCCACAAGGAGACAGGTCCTCTGGAAACACCATATATTTT
CDR3aa: CASSPQGDRSSGNTIYF

v_gene: TRBV19
d_gene: .
j_gene: TRBJ1-5
abundance: few
CDR3nt: TGTGCCAGTAGAGAACGGATCAATCAGCCCCAGCATTTT
CDR3aa: CASRERINQPQHF

v_gene: TRBV14
d_gene: .
j_gene: TRBJ1-1
abundance: many
CDR3nt: TGTGCCAGCAGCAGACAAATGAACACTGAAGCTTTCTTT
CDR3aa: CASSRQMNTEAFF

v_gene: TRBV14
d_gene: TRBD1
j_gene: TRBJ2-5
abundance: many
CDR3nt: TGTGCCAGCAGCCAAGATAGACAGGGGAGCGTCGGGACCCAGTACTTC
CDR3aa: CASSQDRQGSVGTQYF

v_gene: TRBV29-1
d_gene: .
j_gene: TRBJ2-1
abundance: few
CDR3nt: TGCAGCGTTGAAGATCTCGCCTACAATGAGCAGTTCTTC
CDR3aa: CSVEDLAYNEQFF

v_gene: TRBV11-2
d_gene: TRBD1
j_gene: TRBJ2-4
abundance: .
CDR3nt: TGTGCCAGCAGCTACATAGGACAGGCCCAAAACATTCAGTACTTC
CDR3aa: CASSYIGQAQNIQYF

v_gene: TRBV7-8
d_gene: .
j_gene: TRBJ2-7
abundance: .
CDR3nt: TGTGCCAGCAGCTTAGCATGGAATACCTACGAGCAGTACTTC
CDR3aa: CASSLAWNTYEQYF

v_gene: TRBV28
d_gene: TRBD2
j_gene: TRBJ2-1
abundance: few
CDR3nt: TGTGCCAGCAGCCCCTTTAGGCGGGGGGGCGGGGAGCAGTTCTTC
CDR3aa: CASSPFRRGGGEQFF

v_gene: TRBV6-2/TRBV6-3
d_gene: .
j_gene: TRBJ2-1
abundance: many
CDR3nt: TGTGCCAGCAGTCCACCCCCCTTCCCCAATGAGCAGTTCTTC
CDR3aa: CASSPPPFPNEQFF

v_gene: TRBV18
d_gene: .
j_gene: TRBJ1-3
abundance: .
CDR3nt: TGTGCCAGCTCACTCTACTCTGGAAACACCATATATTTT
CDR3aa: CASSLYSGNTIYF

v_gene: TRBV13
d_gene: TRBD1
j_gene: TRBJ2-1
abundance: many
CDR3nt: TGTGCCAGCAGCTTAGGAGGACAGGGGGGACCCGAGCAGTTCTTC
CDR3aa: CASSLGGQGGPEQFF

v_gene: TRBV7-2
d_gene: .
j_gene: TRBJ1-1
abundance: few
CDR3nt: TGTGCCAGCAGCTTAGGAATCGCGAAGGCTTTCTTT
CDR3aa: CASSLGIAKAFF

v_gene: TRBV28
d_gene: TRBD1
j_gene: TRBJ1-6
abundance: .
CDR3nt: TGTGCCAGCAGTTCCAGGGGGTATTCACCCCTCCACTTT
CDR3aa: CASSSRGYSPLHF

v_gene: TRBV2
d_gene: .
j_gene: TRBJ2-1
abundance: .
CDR3nt: TGTGCCAGCAGGGGTAGCTACAATGAGCAGTTCTTC
CDR3aa: CASRGSYNEQFF

v_gene: TRBV28
d_gene: .
j_gene: TRBJ1-2
abundance: many
CDR3nt: TGTGCCAGCAGTTACAGGGCCAGCTATGGCTACACCTTC
CDR3aa: CASSYRASYGYTF

v_gene: TRBV6-2/TRBV6-3
d_gene: TRBD2
j_gene: TRBJ2-7
abundance: .
CDR3nt: TGTGCCAGCAGTCCAAGGACTAGCGGCCCCTACGAGCAGTACTTC
CDR3aa: CASSPRTSGPYEQYF